This TCR beta chain came from a study of T-cell reconstitution after alpha-beta-depleted transplantation in children. CDR3 length equals 14 residues. Trimming took off 2 bases at V and 9 bases at J, with 11 bases between the two ends. Germline-derived CDR1 and CDR2 are LGHNA and YSLEER. This clonotype was seen more than once but under ten times. The TCRbeta library incorporated unique molecular identifiers. A single record per CDR3 protein comes from TCRdb applying MiXCR to the PCR reads. This table holds some 340,000 distinct CDR3 sequences, under 13% found once. The clonotype was recovered from a human donor who donated a stem cell graft to a child with acute lymphoblastic leukemia. The chain carries TRBV4-3 and TRBJ1-6; the D gene is possibly TRBD1 (5 bases). The sample consisted of PBMCs from the stem cell graft donor, taken from the stem cell graft. CDR3 in amino acids: CASSQFRGSSPLHF. The CDR3 region has the DNA TGCGCCAGCAGCCAATTCCGGGGGAGTTCACCCCTCCACTTT.